The 30 T cell receptor beta chains in this list originate from one sample, sequenced in a study of spatial heterogeneity in lung cancer. TCRdb independently ran MiXCR on the 5' RACE reads; one entry per CDR3 protein. The table lists more than 25,000 distinct CDR3 sequences, 5% to 6.5% of them singletons. Specified time point: blood at routine non-recurrence follow-up after resection. In each case, whole RNA from tumor, nontumor lung or frozen PBMC was sequenced unsorted. This material consisted of PBMCs, taken at follow-up. All receptors derive from a male donor with early-stage non-small cell lung cancer.

This clonotype was detected only a few times. The chain has TRBV30 and TRBJ1-5; maybe TRBD1 (6 bases). With 3 bases removed from V and 3 bases from J, the gap between germline ends came to 15 bases. The length of the CDR3 is 15 residues. CDR1 is GTSNPN, CDR2 SVGIG, per germline (reference sequence). The CDR3 region has the DNA TGTGCCTGGAGCCAGCCCGGGACAAACAATCAGCCCCAGCATTTT. It yields the protein CAWSQPGTNNQPQHF.

This clonotype came up a few times. V and J are TRBV3-1 and TRBJ1-6, with 8 bases fitting TRBD1. The CDR3 totals 17 residues. Germline lookup yields CDR1 LGHDT and CDR2 YNNKEL (reference sequence). With 4 bases clipped from V and 7 bases from J, the junction kept 12 bases outside the gene matches. The CDR3 loop reads CASSPMERTGKNSPLHF. CDR3 nucleotides: TGTGCCAGCAGCCCAATGGAACGGACAGGGAAAAATTCACCCCTCCACTTT.

The chain joins TRBV6-1 to TRBJ2-7; 11 bases fit TRBD1. This CDR3 spans 16 amino acids. Germline lookup yields CDR1 MNHNS and CDR2 SASEGT. J gave up 6 bases and V 5 bases, and 12 bases lay outside the gene matches. The chain's CDR3 is CASSRTGTGGSGEQYV. CDR3 sequence (DNA): TGTGCCAGCAGTCGCACCGGGACAGGGGGATCGGGCGAGCAGTACGTC.

This clonotype has just a few counts. The V gene is TRBV11-2, the J gene TRBJ2-3, with D tentatively TRBD1 (5 bases). The CDR3 totals 14 residues. Germline lookup yields CDR1 SGHAT and CDR2 FQNNGV. The V end was cut by 4 bases, the J end by 5 bases, with 13 bases between. CDR3 bases: TGTGCCAGCAGCTCCAACCAGGGAATAGATACGCAGTATTTT. This encodes CASSSNQGIDTQYF.

There are many counts of this clonotype. The rearrangement links TRBV29-1 to TRBJ2-1, with D perhaps matching TRBD1 or TRBD2 (5 bases each). Trimming took 3 bases from V and 4 from J, leaving 10 bases between them. The CDR3 totals 13 residues. Looked up from germline, CDR1 is SQVTM and CDR2 is ANQGSEA. The CDR3 region is CSVEGVGYNEQFF. The CDR3 bases are TGCAGCGTTGAGGGGGTAGGATACAATGAGCAGTTCTTC.

This chain connects TRBV5-8 to TRBJ2-4, with D perhaps matching TRBD1 (5 bases). Looked up from germline, CDR1 is SGHTS and CDR2 is YDEGEE. V was shortened by 0 bases and J by 0 bases, with 13 bases between the two germline ends. The CDR3 runs 17 residues. The CDR3 loop is CASSLVGHSLAKNIQYF. CDR3 DNA: TGTGCCAGCAGCTTGGTGGGGCACAGCCTAGCCAAAAACATTCAGTACTTC.

The gene calls are TRBV29-1 and TRBJ1-1; no clear D gene. The CDR3 sequence is 10 residues long. V was cut by 5 bases and J by 10 bases, with 11 bases left in between. Germline CDR1 reads SQVTM; CDR2 reads ANQGSEA. The CDR3: CSVRDLGAFF. CDR3 nucleotides: TGCAGCGTTCGCGACTTGGGAGCTTTCTTT.

This clonotype showed up just once. Possible read error: a much larger clone is one base away. The J gene is TRBJ1-2, the V gene TRBV6-5; 8 bases are a match to TRBD1. Per the germline V gene, CDR1 is MNHEY and CDR2 is SVGAGI. Losses at the gene ends were 4 bases for V and 9 bases for J; bases not matched to a gene: 16. CDR3 length: 16 residues. CDR3 sequence reads: CASSSQTGEGIYSYTF. CDR3 DNA: TGTGCCAGCAGTTCCCAGACAGGGGAGGGGATATATAGCTACACCTTC.

This clonotype was seen ten or more times. The genes are TRBV3-1 and TRBJ1-1; D is unclear. Germline V lookup: CDR1 LGHDT, CDR2 YNNKEL (reference sequence). The CDR3 loop spans 14 amino acids. Trimming cost V 6 bases and J 3 bases, with 14 bases left between them. The CDR3 nucleotides read TGTGCCAGCAGTAACGGGCACCGCGACACTGAAGCTTTCTTT. As protein: CASSNGHRDTEAFF.

This chain links TRBV5-1 with TRBJ1-1; maybe TRBD1 (5 bases). Germline CDR1 reads SGHRS; CDR2 reads YFSETQ. This CDR3 spans 15 amino acids. The V end lost 0 bases, the J end lost 5 bases, and 14 bases lay between the germline ends. Here the CDR3 DNA reads TGCGCCAGCAGCTTGGCCAATCGGGGGGTAACTGAAGCTTTCTTT. Its protein product is CASSLANRGVTEAFF.

This clonotype was observed many times. The chain recombines TRBV4-2 with TRBJ1-1; D perhaps matches TRBD1 (6 bases). Trimming removed 1 base from V and 5 bases from J, with 14 bases in between. This CDR3 comprises 15 residues. Germline CDR1 is LGHNA and CDR2 is YNFKEQ. In nucleotides, the CDR3 is TGTGCCAGCAGCCAAGCCTCCGGGCAGGGGACTGAAGCTTTCTTT. This sequence encodes CASSQASGQGTEAFF.

Ten or more counts support this clonotype. The chain has TRBV29-1 and TRBJ2-3; TRBD1 might be the D (6 bases). The V end was cut by 5 bases, the J end by 5 bases, with 17 bases between. Germline-derived CDR1 and CDR2 are SQVTM and ANQGSEA. The CDR3 is 14 amino acids. The CDR3 spells CSVSTGFIGDTQYF. The DNA for the CDR3 is TGCAGCGTTTCCACAGGGTTTATTGGAGATACGCAGTATTTT.

This clonotype was seen repeatedly, ten times or more. The rearrangement links TRBV19 to TRBJ2-5; unclear D gene. V lost 6 bases, J lost 5 bases, and 16 bases lay in between. The CDR3 has 14 amino acids. Germline V lookup: CDR1 LNHDA, CDR2 SQIVND (reference sequence). For the CDR3, the DNA is TGTGCCAGTAGCCCACTGGACGGCCGGGAGACCCAGTACTTC. Translated: CASSPLDGRETQYF.

This clonotype appeared many times. The V gene is TRBV18, the J gene TRBJ1-1, with unresolved D. Germline V gene lookup returns CDR1 KGHSH and CDR2 LQKENI. Between the trimmed V and J ends, which lost 3 bases and 0 bases, there was a span of 8 bases. The CDR3 loop spans 14 amino acids. The CDR3 DNA reads as TGTGCCAGCTCACCCACGGAGTTGAACACTGAAGCTTTCTTT. Its protein is CASSPTELNTEAFF.

This clonotype was recorded at least ten times. V and J are TRBV29-1 and TRBJ1-1; D perhaps matches TRBD1 (6 bases). CDR3 size: 14 residues. Looked up from germline, CDR1 is SQVTM and CDR2 is ANQGSEA. Trimming shortened V by 2 bases and J by 4 bases, and 14 bases separated the two germline ends. The CDR3 is CSVEPQGTGTEAFF. In DNA, the CDR3 is TGCAGCGTTGAACCACAGGGTACGGGCACTGAAGCTTTCTTT.

Ten or more counts support this clonotype. CDR3 bases: TGTGCCAGCAGTGAAGGGGGAGACTACGAGCAGTACGTC. Translating gives CASSEGGDYEQYV. This chain joins TRBV2 and TRBJ2-7, with D perhaps matching TRBD2 (5 bases). Germline CDR1 and CDR2: SNHLY and FYNNEI. The CDR3 covers 13 residues. The V end lost 1 base, the J end lost 3 bases, and 7 bases lay between the germline ends.

The chain links TRBV12-3 or TRBV12-4 to TRBJ1-1; D unresolved. V was pared by 5 bases and J by 4 bases, with 11 bases between. CDR3 length: 13 residues. The CDR3 sequence is CASSPREGTEAFF. The DNA for the CDR3 is TGTGCCAGCAGTCCGAGGGAGGGCACTGAAGCTTTCTTT.

The sample holds many counts of this clonotype. V usage is TRBV7-2 and J usage is TRBJ1-2, with D uncertain. Germline V gives CDR1 SGHTA, CDR2 FQGNSA. The CDR3 covers 16 residues. V was cut by 4 bases and J by 4 bases, with 19 bases left in between. The chain's CDR3 is CASSSTRVTLGYGYTF. The CDR3 DNA reads as TGTGCCAGCAGCTCCACCCGGGTGACACTCGGCTATGGCTACACCTTC.

This clonotype occurred many times. The V gene is TRBV7-2, the J gene TRBJ2-1; D gene unclear. This CDR3 comprises 13 residues. The V end lost 6 bases, the J end lost 6 bases, and 12 bases lay between the germline ends. Germline CDR1 is SGHTA and CDR2 is FQGNSA. CDR3 residues: CASRSVGINEQFF. CDR3 DNA sequence: TGTGCCAGCAGATCTGTTGGAATCAATGAGCAGTTCTTC.

The gene calls are TRBV2 and TRBJ1-5; unclear D gene. Germline V gives CDR1 SNHLY, CDR2 FYNNEI. This CDR3 contains 14 residues. Deletions cut 4 bases from V and 5 bases from J, with 12 bases between. CDR3 sequence (DNA): TGTGCCAGCAGTGTGATAGGGCGCTATCAGCCCCAGCATTTT. Translation: CASSVIGRYQPQHF.

This clonotype was counted ten times or more. The V call is TRBV12-3 or TRBV12-4, the J call TRBJ2-1, with 9 bases lining up with TRBD2. V trimming: 2 bases; J trimming: 9 bases; junction bases outside the gene matches: 2. The CDR3 is 13 amino acids. CDR3 region: CASSLLAGAEQFF. In DNA, the CDR3 is TGTGCCAGCAGTTTATTAGCGGGAGCTGAGCAGTTCTTC.

The chain carries TRBV7-2 and TRBJ1-5; TRBD1 agrees at 7 bases. Germline CDR1 reads SGHTA; CDR2 reads FQGNSA. Trimming removed 1 base from V and 3 bases from J; junction bases left unmatched: 6. There are 16 residues in the CDR3. The chain's CDR3 is CASSLEAGGNNQPQHF. For the CDR3, the DNA is TGTGCCAGCAGCTTAGAGGCAGGGGGAAACAATCAGCCCCAGCATTTT.

The table lists this clonotype with a few counts. The V and J genes are TRBV6-2 or TRBV6-3 and TRBJ2-7; 8 bases map to TRBD1. Germline CDR1 is MNHEY and CDR2 is SVGEGT. With 6 bases clipped from V and 2 bases from J, the junction kept 0 bases outside the gene matches. The CDR3 totals 12 residues. The CDR3 here is CASRDRAYEQYV. The DNA of the CDR3 is TGTGCCAGCAGGGACAGGGCCTACGAGCAGTACGTC.

The J gene is TRBJ2-7, the V gene TRBV7-2; 11 bases line up with TRBD1. The V and J ends lost 5 bases and 4 bases, in that order; junction bases with no gene match: 7. The CDR3 extends over 15 amino acids. Germline CDR1 and CDR2: SGHTA and FQGNSA. The CDR3 coding sequence is TGTGCCAGCAGCGTCGCCGGGACAGGGGGTTACGAGCAGTACGTC. Translated, it gives CASSVAGTGGYEQYV.

Ten or more counts support this clonotype. V is TRBV28 and J is TRBJ1-2; D unclear. Germline-derived CDR1 and CDR2 are MDHEN and SYDVKM. Trimming stripped 6 bases from V and 3 bases from J, with 8 bases between. The CDR3 spans 12 residues. The DNA of the CDR3 is TGTGCCAGCAGCCGTACGGACTATGGCTACACCTTC. Its translation is CASSRTDYGYTF.

This clonotype was seen many times. The gene calls are TRBV10-3 and TRBJ1-1; D gene unclear. This CDR3 contains 14 residues. CDR1 ENHRY and CDR2 SYGVKD come from the germline V gene. Trimming left V 7 bases short and J 6 bases short, with 18 bases between. In nucleotides, the CDR3 is TGTGCCATCAACAGACTCGACCAGGTGGCTGAAGCTTTCTTT. Its protein is CAINRLDQVAEAFF.

This clonotype was observed a handful of times. In DNA form, the CDR3 reads TGTGTTCGGTCGGGCCGGACCTACAATGAGCAGTTCTTC. The encoded protein is CVRSGRTYNEQFF. The chain links TRBV12-3 or TRBV12-4 to TRBJ2-1; D call uncertain. The CDR3 covers 13 residues.

The chain couples TRBV6-5 to TRBJ2-1; D call uncertain. Germline values: CDR1 MNHEY, CDR2 SVGAGI. The CDR3 covers 14 residues. The ends were cut back, 2 bases at V and 7 bases at J, with 12 bases in the middle. This CDR3 is CASSYNPDLNEQFF. CDR3 nucleotides: TGTGCCAGCAGTTACAACCCGGATCTAAATGAGCAGTTCTTC.

This clonotype has at least ten counts. The chain recombines TRBV4-3 with TRBJ2-5; D not certain. Trimming removed 0 bases from V and 2 bases from J, with 7 bases in between. This CDR3 is 14 amino acids long. Germline V gene data show CDR1 as LGHNA and CDR2 as YSLEER. Here the CDR3 reads CASSQDYGQETQYF. The DNA for the CDR3 is TGCGCCAGCAGCCAAGATTATGGACAAGAGACCCAGTACTTC.

The chain recombines TRBV3-1 with TRBJ2-1, with TRBD2 matching over 7 bases. The CDR3 contains 14 residues. From germline, CDR1 is LGHDT and CDR2 YNNKEL (reference sequence). V shed 3 bases and J 4 bases; nucleotides not matched to a gene: 3. The CDR3 reads CASSQLAAYNEQFF. The CDR3 DNA reads as TGTGCCAGCAGCCAGCTAGCGGCTTACAATGAGCAGTTCTTC.